This T cell receptor (beta chain) was sequenced during a study of OX40 agonist ivuxolimab in advanced cancers. Clones were read by immunoSEQ multiplex PCR, and TCRdb kept only the in-frame ones, dropping some. The sample yields fewer than 85,000 clones, more than 80% seen once. Trimming pared 2 bases from V and 5 bases from J, leaving 13 bases between. The CDR3 runs to 15 residues. The material was CD4+ or CD8+ T cells sorted from blood, obtained in a trial of the OX40 agonist ivuxolimab. The sequence came from an adult with an advanced solid tumor such as melanoma, head and neck, liver or kidney cancer. The chain recombines TRBV23-1 with TRBJ1-5, with D maybe TRBD1 (6 bases). TRBV23-1 is classed as an ORF, of uncertain function. CDR3 protein: CASSQATGCHQPQHF. The DNA for the CDR3 is TGCGCCAGCAGTCAAGCCACAGGGTGCCATCAGCCCCAGCATTTT.